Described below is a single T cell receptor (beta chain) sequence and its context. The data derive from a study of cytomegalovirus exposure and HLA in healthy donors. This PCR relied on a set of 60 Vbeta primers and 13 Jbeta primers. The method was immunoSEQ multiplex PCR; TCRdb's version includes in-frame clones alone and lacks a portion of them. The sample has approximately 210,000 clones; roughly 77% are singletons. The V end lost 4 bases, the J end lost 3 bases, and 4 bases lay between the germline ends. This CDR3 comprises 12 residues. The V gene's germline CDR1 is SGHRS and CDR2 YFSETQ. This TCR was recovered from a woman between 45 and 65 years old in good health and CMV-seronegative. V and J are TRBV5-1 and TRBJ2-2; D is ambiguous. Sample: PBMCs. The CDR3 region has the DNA TGCGCCAGCAGCCCCTACACCGGGGAGCTGTTTTTT. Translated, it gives CASSPYTGELFF.